This TCR beta chain was identified during a study of tumor-infiltrating lymphocytes in oesophageal squamous cell carcinoma. Each CDR3 protein gets one entry after TCRdb re-called the PCR reads with MiXCR. Among about 10,000 distinct CDR3 sequences, roughly 50% were seen once, and the ten largest hold 35% to 45%. The receptor's source is a female donor with esophageal squamous cell carcinoma. The sequenced sample was esophageal tumor tissue.

In nucleotides, the CDR3 is TGTGCCAGCAGCTTATTTGCGGGAGGGCAAGAGACCCAGTACTTC. It codes for CASSLFAGGQETQYF. V gene TRBV7-6 combines with J gene TRBJ2-5, with 9 bases matching TRBD2. J was trimmed by 2 bases and V by 2 bases; bases with no gene match: 3. Germline CDR1 is SGHVS and CDR2 is FNYEAQ. This CDR3 comprises 15 residues. Full variable domain (rest looked up from reference TRBV7-6 and TRBJ2-5): GAGVSQSPRYKVTKRGQDVALRCDPISGHVSLYWYRQALGQGPEFLTYFNYEAQQDKSGLPNDRFSAERPEGSISTLTIQRTEQRDSAMYRCASSLFAGGQETQYFGPGTRLLVL.